The rows below give T cell receptor beta chains drawn from one sample of a study of cytomegalovirus exposure and HLA in healthy donors. Profiled with immunoSEQ multiplex PCR; TCRdb holds only in-frame clones, not every one. The sample comprises over 75,000 clones, around 86% of which are singletons, and over 8.5% rests with the top ten. Material for sequencing was PBMCs. The receptors derive from a man aged 30 to 45 in good health and CMV-seropositive. The CDR3 runs from the conserved cysteine through the conserved F or W. A D gene is named only where the DNA matches it firmly. Rows give clone size only sometimes, using once, few, many, or a class for an expanded clone.

>TRBV7-2|TRBD1|once|TRBJ2-2
CASSSDRTGELFF
TGTGCCAGCAGCTCGGACAGGACCGGGGAGCTGTTTTTT
>TRBV6-1|TRBD1|-|TRBJ1-4
CASKVDRGREKLFF
TGTGCCAGCAAGGTGGACAGGGGGCGTGAAAAACTGTTTTTT
>TRBV7-2|-|-|TRBJ2-7
CASSLTLLLNYEQYF
TGTGCCAGCAGCTTAACGCTACTACTCAACTACGAGCAGTACTTC
>TRBV5-1|TRBD1|-|TRBJ2-7
CASSPDGQGVSYEQYF
TGCGCCAGCAGCCCGGACGGACAGGGAGTCTCCTACGAGCAGTACTTC
>TRBV7-9|TRBD2|-|TRBJ2-1
CASNAGLGYNEQFF
TGTGCCAGCAACGCGGGACTAGGCTACAATGAGCAGTTCTTC
>TRBV7-9|TRBD1|-|TRBJ2-7
CASSHPGQGGEQYF
TGTGCCAGCAGCCATCCGGGACAGGGCGGAGAGCAGTACTTC
>TRBV27|-|once|TRBJ1-2
CASSSYSANYGYTF
TGTGCCAGCAGTTCATACTCCGCTAACTATGGCTACACCTTC
>TRBV19|-|-|TRBJ2-7
CASSIRDFHSGEQYF
TGTGCCAGTAGTATCCGGGACTTTCATTCGGGGGAGCAGTACTTC
>TRBV29-1|TRBD1|-|TRBJ2-7
CSARGGQGLYEQYF
TGCAGCGCCCGGGGGGGACAGGGGCTCTACGAGCAGTACTTC
>TRBV7-8|-|-|TRBJ1-5
CASSLDDRYQPQHF
TGTGCCAGCAGCTTAGACGATAGATATCAGCCCCAGCATTTT
>TRBV11-2|-|-|TRBJ2-7
CASSLVRGPLEQYF
TGTGCCAGCAGCTTAGTACGAGGGCCTCTCGAGCAGTACTTC
>TRBV6-1|-|-|TRBJ1-2
CASSEDGGGFRGYTF
TGTGCCAGCAGTGAAGATGGGGGGGGATTCCGAGGCTACACCTTC
>TRBV28|-|-|TRBJ1-2
CASSSRQAANRNRETNYGYTF
TGTGCCAGCAGTTCCAGACAGGCGGCGAACCGAAACAGGGAAACTAACTATGGCTACACCTTC
>TRBV15|-|-|TRBJ1-1
CATSIYRANTEAFF
TGTGCCACCAGCATCTACAGGGCGAACACTGAAGCTTTCTTT
>TRBV15|-|-|TRBJ2-1
CATSRRGSYNEQFF
TGTGCCACCAGCAGGAGAGGCTCCTACAATGAGCAGTTCTTC
>TRBV10-1|TRBD1|-|TRBJ2-5
CAHHRGRIWKTQYF
TGCGCCCACCATAGGGGGCGGATTTGGAAGACCCAGTACTTC
>TRBV5-1|TRBD1|-|TRBJ1-1
CASSLGQGVTEAFF
TGCGCCAGCAGCTTGGGACAGGGGGTCACTGAAGCTTTCTTT
>TRBV5-1|-|-|TRBJ2-6
CATSGPGGANVLTF
TGCGCCACCTCGGGCCCGGGGGGGGCCAACGTCCTGACTTTC
>TRBV5-5|TRBD2|-|TRBJ2-6
CASSQVGGDSGANVLTF
TGTGCCAGCAGTCAGGTGGGGGGGGACTCTGGGGCCAACGTCCTGACTTTC
>TRBV5-1|TRBD2|once|TRBJ2-1
CASSLLGLAIRNEQFF
TGCGCCAGCAGTCTACTGGGACTAGCGATACGCAATGAGCAGTTCTTC
>TRBV11-2|-|-|TRBJ2-3
CASSLRGQITDTQYF
TGTGCCAGCAGCTTAAGGGGCCAGATCACAGATACGCAGTATTTT
>TRBV6-5|TRBD2|-|TRBJ2-1
CASSYRAGEGWEQFF
TGTGCCAGCAGTTACCGCGCGGGAGAAGGTTGGGAGCAGTTCTTC
>TRBV19|TRBD2|-|TRBJ2-2
CASSLHSSGRALIGELFF
TGTGCCAGTAGCCTCCACTCTAGCGGGAGGGCCCTTATCGGGGAGCTGTTTTTT
>TRBV5-6|-|few|TRBJ2-7
CASSTGSYYEQYF
TGTGCCAGCAGCACCGGGTCCTACTACGAGCAGTACTTC
>TRBV2|-|-|TRBJ1-5
CATAGQGLGNQPQHF
TGTGCCACCGCGGGTCAGGGGTTAGGTAATCAGCCCCAGCATTTT
>TRBV19|TRBD2|-|TRBJ2-7
CASSITSGRYEQYF
TGTGCCAGTAGTATAACTAGCGGGAGGTACGAGCAGTACTTC
>TRBV2|TRBD1|-|TRBJ2-2
CASIGQDTGELFF
TGTGCCAGCATCGGACAGGACACCGGGGAGCTGTTTTTT
>TRBV5-1|-|-|TRBJ2-7
CASSLDGSSYEQYF
TGCGCCAGCAGCTTGGACGGGAGCTCCTACGAGCAGTACTTC
>TRBV5-6|TRBD2|-|TRBJ2-3
CASSLDGSGSMDTQYF
TGTGCCAGCAGCTTGGACGGTAGCGGGAGTATGGATACGCAGTATTTT
>TRBV28|TRBD1|-|TRBJ1-2
CSTAGTGVMYGYTF
TGTTCCACCGCCGGGACAGGGGTTATGTATGGCTACACCTTC
>TRBV5-1|TRBD1|-|TRBJ2-5
CASSQQGRGQETQYF
TGCGCCAGCAGCCAACAGGGGAGAGGGCAAGAGACCCAGTACTTC
>TRBV5-4|-|-|TRBJ2-1
CASSHLERSSYNEQFF
TGTGCCAGCAGCCACCTGGAGCGTAGCTCCTACAATGAGCAGTTCTTC
>TRBV7-2|TRBD2|-|TRBJ2-3
CASQTSGRSSTDTQYF
TGTGCCAGCCAAACTAGCGGGAGGTCTAGCACAGATACGCAGTATTTT
>TRBV7-2|-|few|TRBJ1-2
CASSLFQGYYGYTF
TGTGCCAGCAGCTTATTCCAGGGATACTATGGCTACACCTTC
>TRBV5-6|TRBD2|-|TRBJ2-1
CASSFSGGRENEQFF
TGTGCCAGCAGCTTTTCCGGCGGGAGAGAAAATGAGCAGTTCTTC
>TRBV4-1|TRBD2|-|TRBJ2-3
CASSQNAGVADTQYF
TGCGCCAGCAGCCAAAATGCGGGAGTAGCAGATACGCAGTATTTT
>TRBV5-1|TRBD1|once|TRBJ1-1
CASSPRQGQDTEAFF
TGCGCCAGCAGCCCACGACAGGGGCAAGACACTGAAGCTTTCTTT
>TRBV2|TRBD2|-|TRBJ2-1
CASRRTSGRPVTYNEQFF
TGTGCCAGCAGGAGGACTAGCGGGAGACCCGTTACCTACAATGAGCAGTTCTTC
>TRBV4-1|TRBD2|-|TRBJ2-1
CASSHPGLEQFF
TGCGCCAGCAGCCATCCGGGACTAGAGCAGTTCTTC
>TRBV19|TRBD1|-|TRBJ1-2
CASSMGTGGADYGYTF
TGTGCCAGTAGTATGGGGACAGGGGGCGCCGACTATGGCTACACCTTC
>TRBV5-4|-|-|TRBJ2-2
CASRSGQNTGELFF
TGTGCCAGCAGGTCGGGACAAAACACCGGGGAGCTGTTTTTT
>TRBV5-1|TRBD1|-|TRBJ1-2
CASSIAPRQGWGYTF
TGCGCCAGCAGCATTGCCCCTAGACAGGGTTGGGGCTACACCTTC
>TRBV28|TRBD1|-|TRBJ1-2
CASSLLPGQGLPPNYGYTF
TGTGCCAGCAGCCTCCTCCCGGGACAGGGGCTACCTCCTAACTATGGCTACACCTTC
>TRBV7-9|-|-|TRBJ1-5
CASSSGYSNQPQHF
TGTGCCAGCAGCTCAGGATATAGCAATCAGCCCCAGCATTTT
>TRBV5-5|TRBD1|-|TRBJ1-2
CASSLLGQFYGYTF
TGTGCCAGCAGCTTGTTGGGACAGTTCTATGGCTACACCTTC
>TRBV4-1|-|-|TRBJ1-6
CASSQEVVPRNSPLHF
TGCGCCAGCAGCCAAGAAGTGGTTCCCAGGAATTCACCCCTCCACTTT
>TRBV6-1|-|few|TRBJ1-3
CASSEKGGVRGNTIYF
TGTGCCAGCAGTGAAAAAGGAGGGGTTCGTGGAAACACCATATATTTT
>TRBV28|TRBD1|-|TRBJ2-7
CASSSGQVYEQYF
TGTGCCAGCAGTTCGGGACAGGTCTACGAGCAGTACTTC
>TRBV18|TRBD2|once|TRBJ2-3
CASSGGEGLRDTQYF
TGTGCCAGCTCCGGCGGGGAGGGGCTACGGGATACGCAGTATTTT
>TRBV7-9|TRBD1|-|TRBJ2-1
CASSPGQAPYNEQFF
TGTGCCAGCAGCCCAGGACAGGCACCATACAATGAGCAGTTCTTC
>TRBV27|TRBD1|-|TRBJ1-2
CASSAPGQGKEGYTF
TGTGCCAGCAGCGCCCCGGGACAGGGGAAGGAGGGCTACACCTTC
>TRBV19|-|-|TRBJ1-5
CAGSDGGSNQPQHF
TGTGCCGGGTCAGACGGGGGTAGCAATCAGCCCCAGCATTTT
>TRBV7-7|TRBD2|medium-sized|TRBJ2-5
CASSLRTSGSGYQETQYF
TGTGCTAGCAGCCTCCGGACTAGCGGGAGTGGGTACCAAGAGACCCAGTACTTC
>TRBV30|-|once|TRBJ2-7
CAWSRFELQGYEQYF
TGTGCCTGGAGTAGATTCGAGTTACAGGGCTACGAGCAGTACTTC
>TRBV4-1|-|-|TRBJ2-7
CASSQGRERFYEQYF
TGCGCCAGCAGCCAAGGTCGGGAGCGATTCTACGAGCAGTACTTC
>TRBV9|TRBD2|-|TRBJ2-5
CASSKRDYWETQYF
TGTGCCAGCAGCAAACGGGACTATTGGGAGACCCAGTACTTC
>TRBV6-4|-|-|TRBJ1-2
CASSNLPGQNYGYTF
TGTGCCAGCAGTAACTTACCGGGACAAAACTATGGCTACACCTTC